This T cell receptor beta chain emerged from a study of T cells in localized non-small cell lung cancer. Comments on this clone: Its antigen remains unidentified.

Study-level findings and limits: In adjacent lung, a median approximately 60 of the top 100 tumor clones were found. Clonality peaked in uninvolved adjacent lung rather than tumor.

The V end lost 4 bases, the J end lost 1 base, and 1 base lay between the germline ends. Looked up from germline, CDR1 is MRHNA and CDR2 is SNTAGT. This CDR3 is built from 11 residues. Here immunoSEQ multiplex PCR was the method, and the copy in TCRdb shows in-frame clones only, minus some. The sample contains fewer than 95,000 clones, roughly 93% of which appear only once. The receptor comes from a woman aged 40-70 years with stage II squamous cell lung carcinoma. The V gene is TRBV6-4, the J gene TRBJ2-5; D gene unclear. The sample was PBMCs, taken before any cancer treatment. In DNA form, the CDR3 reads TGTGCCAGCAGTGTCCAAGAGACCCAGTACTTC. Translating gives CASSVQETQYF.